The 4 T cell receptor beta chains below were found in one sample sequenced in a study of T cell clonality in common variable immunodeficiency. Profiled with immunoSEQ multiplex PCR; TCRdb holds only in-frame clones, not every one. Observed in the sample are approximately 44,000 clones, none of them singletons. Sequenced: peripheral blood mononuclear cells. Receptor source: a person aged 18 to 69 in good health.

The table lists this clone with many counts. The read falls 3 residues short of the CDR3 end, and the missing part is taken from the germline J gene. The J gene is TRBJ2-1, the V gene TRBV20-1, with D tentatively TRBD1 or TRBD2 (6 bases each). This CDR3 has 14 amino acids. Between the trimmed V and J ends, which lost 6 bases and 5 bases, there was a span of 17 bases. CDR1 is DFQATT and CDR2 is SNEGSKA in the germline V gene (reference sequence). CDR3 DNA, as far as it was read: TGCAGTGCCGTCAGACAGGAGGGTCACAATGAG. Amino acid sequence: CSAVRQEGHNE. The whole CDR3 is CSAVRQEGHNEQFF.

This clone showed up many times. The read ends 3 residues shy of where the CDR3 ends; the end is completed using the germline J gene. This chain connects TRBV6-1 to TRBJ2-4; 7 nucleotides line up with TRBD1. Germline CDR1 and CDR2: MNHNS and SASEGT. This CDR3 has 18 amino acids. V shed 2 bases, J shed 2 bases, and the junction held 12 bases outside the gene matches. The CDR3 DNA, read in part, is TGTGCCAGCAGTGAATTAATTCTGGTGACAGGGTCCAAAAACATT. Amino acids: CASSELILVTGSKNI. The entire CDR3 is CASSELILVTGSKNIQYF.

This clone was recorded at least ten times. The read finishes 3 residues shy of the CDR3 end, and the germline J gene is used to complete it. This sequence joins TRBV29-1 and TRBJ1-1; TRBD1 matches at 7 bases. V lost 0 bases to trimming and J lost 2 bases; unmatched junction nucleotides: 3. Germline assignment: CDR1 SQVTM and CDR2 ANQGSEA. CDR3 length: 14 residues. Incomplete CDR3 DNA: TGCAGCGTTGAAGAAGGGACAGCAAACACTGAA. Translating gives CSVEEGTANTE. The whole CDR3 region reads CSVEEGTANTEAFF.

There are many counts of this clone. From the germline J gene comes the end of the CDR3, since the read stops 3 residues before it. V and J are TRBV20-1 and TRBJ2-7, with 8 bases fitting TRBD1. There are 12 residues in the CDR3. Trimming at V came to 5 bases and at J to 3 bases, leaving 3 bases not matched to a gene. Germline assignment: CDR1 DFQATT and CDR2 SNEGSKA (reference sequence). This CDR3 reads CSAPDRGYEQYF. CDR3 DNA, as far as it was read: TGCAGTGCTCCAGACAGGGGCTACGAG.